Ten or more counts support the clone carrying this T cell receptor (beta chain). Trimming left V 2 bases short and J 7 bases short, with 14 bases between. The CDR3 is 14 residues long. These data come from a study of neurological immune-mediated disorders. TCRdb reanalysed the 5' RACE reads using MiXCR and keeps one entry per CDR3 protein. The data hold over 65,000 distinct CDR3 sequences, with 2% to 3% observed a single time. This chain joins TRBV12-3 or TRBV12-4 and TRBJ1-1; D might be TRBD1 (6 bases). The clonotype was recovered from a woman in her thirties with multiple sclerosis. The specimen was PBMCs. This CDR3 reads CASSLRSGGGEAFF. In DNA, the CDR3 is TGTGCCAGCAGTTTAAGGTCCGGGGGCGGTGAAGCTTTCTTT.